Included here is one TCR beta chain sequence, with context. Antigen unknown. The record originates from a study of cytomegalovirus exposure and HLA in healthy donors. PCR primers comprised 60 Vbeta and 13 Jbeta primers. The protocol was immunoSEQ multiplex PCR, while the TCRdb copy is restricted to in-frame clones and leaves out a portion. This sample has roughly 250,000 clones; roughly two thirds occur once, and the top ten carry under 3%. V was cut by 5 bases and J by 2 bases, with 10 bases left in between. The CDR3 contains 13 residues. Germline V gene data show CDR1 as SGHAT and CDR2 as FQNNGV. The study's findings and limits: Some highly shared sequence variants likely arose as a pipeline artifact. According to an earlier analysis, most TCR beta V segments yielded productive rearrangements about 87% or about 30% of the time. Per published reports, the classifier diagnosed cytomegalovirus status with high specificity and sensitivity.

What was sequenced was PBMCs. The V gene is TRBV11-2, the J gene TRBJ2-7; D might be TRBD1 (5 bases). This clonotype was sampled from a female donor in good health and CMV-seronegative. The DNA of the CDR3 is TGTGCCAGCAGCCCGGTAGGGGCCTACGAGCAGTACTTC. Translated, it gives CASSPVGAYEQYF.